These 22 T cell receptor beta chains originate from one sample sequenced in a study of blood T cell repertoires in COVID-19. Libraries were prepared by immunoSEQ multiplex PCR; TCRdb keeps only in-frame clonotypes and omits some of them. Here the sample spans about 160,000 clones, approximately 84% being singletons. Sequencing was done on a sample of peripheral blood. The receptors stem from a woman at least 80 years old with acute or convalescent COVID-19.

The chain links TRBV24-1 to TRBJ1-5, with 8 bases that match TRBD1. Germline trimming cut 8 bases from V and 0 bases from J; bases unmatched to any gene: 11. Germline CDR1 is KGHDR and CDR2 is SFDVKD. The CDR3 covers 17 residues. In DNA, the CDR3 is TGTGCCACCATTCAAGACAGGGGTCTAAATAGCAATCAGCCCCAGCATTTT. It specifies CATIQDRGLNSNQPQHF.

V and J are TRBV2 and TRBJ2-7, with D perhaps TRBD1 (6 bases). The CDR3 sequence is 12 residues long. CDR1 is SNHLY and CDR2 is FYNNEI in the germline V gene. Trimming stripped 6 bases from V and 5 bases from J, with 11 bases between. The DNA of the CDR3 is TGTGCCAGCAGGGGGTACAGGGACGAGCAGTACTTC. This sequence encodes CASRGYRDEQYF.

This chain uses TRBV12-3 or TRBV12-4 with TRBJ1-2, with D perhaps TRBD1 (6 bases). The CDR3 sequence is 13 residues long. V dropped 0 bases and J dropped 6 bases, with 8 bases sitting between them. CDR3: CASSLARQDGYTF. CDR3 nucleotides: TGTGCCAGCAGTTTAGCGCGACAGGATGGCTACACCTTC.

CDR3 in amino acids: CASSFSGDGYTF. CDR3 nucleotide sequence: TGTGCCAGCAGCTTTTCAGGGGATGGCTACACCTTC. The V gene is TRBV7-9, the J gene TRBJ1-2; D may be TRBD1 (6 bases). The length of the CDR3 is 12 residues. Trimming removed 3 bases at V and 6 bases at J, with 8 bases between. Germline CDR1 is SEHNR and CDR2 is FQNEAQ (reference sequence).

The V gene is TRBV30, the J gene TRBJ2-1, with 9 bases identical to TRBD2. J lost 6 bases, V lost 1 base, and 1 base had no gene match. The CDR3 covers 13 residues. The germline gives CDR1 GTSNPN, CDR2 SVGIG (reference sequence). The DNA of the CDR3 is TGTGCCTGGAGTGGACTAGCGGCCAATGAGCAGTTCTTC. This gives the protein CAWSGLAANEQFF.

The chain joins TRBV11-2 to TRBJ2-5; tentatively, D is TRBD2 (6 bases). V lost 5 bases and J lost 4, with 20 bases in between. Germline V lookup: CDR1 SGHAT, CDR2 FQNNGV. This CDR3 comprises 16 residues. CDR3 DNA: TGTGCCAGCAGCGGGAGGAGCAGGAGGGCCGTAGAGACCCAGTACTTC. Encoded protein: CASSGRSRRAVETQYF.

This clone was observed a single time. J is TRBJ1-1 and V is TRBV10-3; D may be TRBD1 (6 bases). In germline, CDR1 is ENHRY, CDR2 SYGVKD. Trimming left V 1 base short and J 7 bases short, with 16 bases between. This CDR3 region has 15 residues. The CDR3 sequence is CAISELEGGRGEAFF. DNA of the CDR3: TGTGCCATCAGTGAGTTGGAGGGGGGGCGCGGTGAAGCTTTCTTT.

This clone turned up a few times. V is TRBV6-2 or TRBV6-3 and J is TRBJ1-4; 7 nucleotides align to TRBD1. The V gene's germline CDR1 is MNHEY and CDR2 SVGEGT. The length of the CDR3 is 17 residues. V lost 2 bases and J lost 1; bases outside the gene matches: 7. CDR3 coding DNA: TGTGCCAGCAGTTACCCTCGACAGGGTGGAACTAATGAAAAACTGTTTTTT. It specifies CASSYPRQGGTNEKLFF.

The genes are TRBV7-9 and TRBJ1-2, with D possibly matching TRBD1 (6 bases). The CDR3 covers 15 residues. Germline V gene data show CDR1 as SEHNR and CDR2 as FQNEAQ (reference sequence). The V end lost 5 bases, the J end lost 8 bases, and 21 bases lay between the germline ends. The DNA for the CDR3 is TGTGCCAGCAGCACCAATCCCGGGACACCGGCAGGCTACACCTTC. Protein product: CASSTNPGTPAGYTF.

This chain's CDR3 is CASSHEDRDYGYTF. CDR3 nucleotide sequence: TGTGCCAGCAGCCATGAGGACAGGGACTATGGCTACACCTTC. The chain carries TRBV5-5 and TRBJ1-2; 8 nucleotides agree with TRBD1. V was clipped by 4 bases and J by 3 bases; unmatched bases: 5. The CDR3 extends over 14 amino acids. Germline V gives CDR1 SGHKS, CDR2 YYEKEE (reference sequence). Combining the CDR3 with reference TRBV5-5 and TRBJ1-2 gives the whole variable domain DAGVTQSPTHLIKTRGQQVTLRCSPISGHKSVSWYQQVLGQGPQFIFQYYEKEERGRGNFPDRFSARQFPNYSSELNVNALLLGDSALYLCASSHEDRDYGYTFGSGTRLTVV.

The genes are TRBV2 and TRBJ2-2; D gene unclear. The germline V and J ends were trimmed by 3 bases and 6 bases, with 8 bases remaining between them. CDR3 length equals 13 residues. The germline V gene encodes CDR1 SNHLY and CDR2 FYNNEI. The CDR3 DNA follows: TGTGCCAGCAGTGAGGGCTACTCCGGGGAGCTGTTTTTT. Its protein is CASSEGYSGELFF.

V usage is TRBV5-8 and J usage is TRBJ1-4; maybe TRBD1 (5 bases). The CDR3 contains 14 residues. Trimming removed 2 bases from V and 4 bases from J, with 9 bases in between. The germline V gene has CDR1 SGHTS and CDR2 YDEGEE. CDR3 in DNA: TGTGCCAGCAGCTTCGGACACGTTAATGAAAAACTGTTTTTT. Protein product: CASSFGHVNEKLFF.

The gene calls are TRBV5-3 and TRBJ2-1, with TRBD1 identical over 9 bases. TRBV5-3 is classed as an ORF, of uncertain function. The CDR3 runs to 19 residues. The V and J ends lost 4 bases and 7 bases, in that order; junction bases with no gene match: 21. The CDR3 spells CARSPGPNLQGAGRNEQFF. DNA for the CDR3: TGTGCCAGAAGCCCGGGGCCCAACTTACAGGGGGCGGGGAGGAATGAGCAGTTCTTC.

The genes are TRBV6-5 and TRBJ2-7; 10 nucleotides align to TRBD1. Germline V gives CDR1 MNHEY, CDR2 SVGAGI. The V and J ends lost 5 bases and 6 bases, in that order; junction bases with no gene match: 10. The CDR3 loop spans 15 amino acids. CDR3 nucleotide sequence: TGTGCCAGCAGTACCCGTCGGACAGGGGGTGGCGAGCAGTACTTC. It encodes CASSTRRTGGGEQYF.

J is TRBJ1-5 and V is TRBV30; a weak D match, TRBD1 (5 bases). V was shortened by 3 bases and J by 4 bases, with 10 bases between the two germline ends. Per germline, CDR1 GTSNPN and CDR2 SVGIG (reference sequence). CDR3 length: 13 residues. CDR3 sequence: CAWSRGENQPQHF. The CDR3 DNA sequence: TGTGCCTGGAGCCGGGGGGAGAATCAGCCCCAGCATTTT. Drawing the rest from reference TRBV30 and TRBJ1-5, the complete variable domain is SQTIHQWPATLVQPVGSPLSLECTVEGTSNPNLYWYRQAAGRGLQLLFYSVGIGQISSEVPQNLSASRPQDRQFILSSKKLLLSDSGFYLCAWSRGENQPQHFGDGTRLSIL.

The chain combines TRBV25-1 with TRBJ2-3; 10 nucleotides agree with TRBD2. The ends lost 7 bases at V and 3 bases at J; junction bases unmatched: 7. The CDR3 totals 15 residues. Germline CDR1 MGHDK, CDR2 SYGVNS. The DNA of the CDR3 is TGTGCCAGCATGCCGACTAGCGGGCTTACAGATACGCAGTATTTT. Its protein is CASMPTSGLTDTQYF. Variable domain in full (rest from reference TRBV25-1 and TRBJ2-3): EADIYQTPRYLVIGTGKKITLECSQTMGHDKMYWYQQDPGMELHLIHYSYGVNSTEKGDLSSESTVSRIRTEHFPLTLESARPSHTSQYLCASMPTSGLTDTQYFGPGTRLTVL.

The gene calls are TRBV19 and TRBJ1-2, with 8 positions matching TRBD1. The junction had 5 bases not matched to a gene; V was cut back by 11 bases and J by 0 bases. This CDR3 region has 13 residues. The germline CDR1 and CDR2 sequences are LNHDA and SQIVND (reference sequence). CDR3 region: CASMDRANYGYTF. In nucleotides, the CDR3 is TGTGCCTCCATGGACAGGGCTAACTATGGCTACACCTTC.

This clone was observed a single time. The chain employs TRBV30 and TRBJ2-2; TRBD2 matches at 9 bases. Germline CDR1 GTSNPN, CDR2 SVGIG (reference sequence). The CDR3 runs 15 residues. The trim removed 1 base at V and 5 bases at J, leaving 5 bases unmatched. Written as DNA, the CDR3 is TGTGCCTGGAGTGCGACTAGCGGAGGAACCGGGGAGCTGTTTTTT. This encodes CAWSATSGGTGELFF.

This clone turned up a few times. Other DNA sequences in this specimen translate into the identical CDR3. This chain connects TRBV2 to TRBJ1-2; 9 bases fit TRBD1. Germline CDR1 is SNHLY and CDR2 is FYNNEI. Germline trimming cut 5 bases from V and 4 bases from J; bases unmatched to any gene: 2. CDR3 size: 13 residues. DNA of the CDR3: TGTGCCAGCAGTCCGGACAGGGGCTATGGCTACACCTTC. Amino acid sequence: CASSPDRGYGYTF. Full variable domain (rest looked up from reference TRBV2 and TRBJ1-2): EPEVTQTPSHQVTQMGQEVILRCVPISNHLYFYWYRQILGQKVEFLVSFYNNEISEKSEIFDDQFSVERPDGSNFTLKIRSTKLEDSAMYFCASSPDRGYGYTFGSGTRLTVV.

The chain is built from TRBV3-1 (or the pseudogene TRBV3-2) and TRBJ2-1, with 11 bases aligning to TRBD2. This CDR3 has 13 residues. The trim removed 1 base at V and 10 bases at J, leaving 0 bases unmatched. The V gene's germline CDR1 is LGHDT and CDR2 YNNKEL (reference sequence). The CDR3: CASSQGLAGEQFF. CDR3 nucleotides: TGTGCCAGCAGCCAAGGACTAGCGGGAGAGCAGTTCTTC.

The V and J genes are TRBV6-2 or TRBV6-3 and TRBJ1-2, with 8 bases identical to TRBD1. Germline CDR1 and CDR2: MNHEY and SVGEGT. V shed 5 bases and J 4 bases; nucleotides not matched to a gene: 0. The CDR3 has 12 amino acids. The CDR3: CASSGTGYGYTF. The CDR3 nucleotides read TGTGCCAGCAGTGGGACAGGCTATGGCTACACCTTC.

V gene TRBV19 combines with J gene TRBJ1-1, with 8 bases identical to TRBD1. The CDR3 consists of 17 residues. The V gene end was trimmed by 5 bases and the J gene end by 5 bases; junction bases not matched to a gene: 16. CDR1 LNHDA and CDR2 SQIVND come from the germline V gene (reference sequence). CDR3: CASSPKSGGASKTEAFF. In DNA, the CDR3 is TGTGCCAGTAGTCCGAAATCAGGGGGCGCGTCAAAAACTGAAGCTTTCTTT. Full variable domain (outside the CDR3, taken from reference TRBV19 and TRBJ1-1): DGGITQSPKYLFRKEGQNVTLSCEQNLNHDAMYWYRQDPGQGLRLIYYSQIVNDFQKGDIAEGYSVSREKKESFPLTVTSAQKNPTAFYLCASSPKSGGASKTEAFFGQGTRLTVV.